These 2 T cell receptor beta chains were all obtained from the same sample, sequenced in a study of T-cell memory formation after mild COVID-19. TCRdb reprocessed the 5' RACE reads with MiXCR, giving one entry per CDR3 protein. The sample lists some 160,000 distinct CDR3 sequences; 31% were seen once. The sequenced material came from PBMCs or a T cell subset sorted from them (not recorded which). The receptors derive from an adult woman who had mild COVID-19 (a few samples of this study predate the infection). Cell type and time point are not known.

CDR3 nucleotides: TGTGCCAGCAGCTTATCGGGGGCTACGCAGTATTTT. As protein: CASSLSGATQYF. The rearrangement uses TRBV11-3 and TRBJ2-3, with D perhaps given as TRBD1 or TRBD2 (6 bases each). The length of the CDR3 is 12 residues. CDR1 and CDR2 (germline): SGHNT, YENEEA. V was shortened by 2 bases and J by 8 bases, with 8 bases between the two germline ends.

This clonotype was observed a handful of times. V gene TRBV12-3 or TRBV12-4 combines with J gene TRBJ2-5; 16 bases map to TRBD2. Trimming removed 8 bases from V and 5 bases from J; junction bases left unmatched: 5. The CDR3 is 15 amino acids. Here the CDR3 DNA reads TGTGCCAGCGAAACGGGACTAGCGGGAGGGGAGACCCAGTACTTC. It codes for CASETGLAGGETQYF.